A selection of T cell receptor beta chains follows, all from one sample in a study of T cell responses to AZD1222 COVID-19 vaccine. Measured with immunoSEQ multiplex PCR; TCRdb has only the in-frame clones, and not every one. The sample lists 90,000 to 110,000 clones; 87% were seen once. The sequencing here drew on peripheral blood, taken on day 0 of AZD1222 vaccination. Receptors were obtained from an adult in good health. CDR3s include the opening cysteine and the closing phenylalanine or tryptophan. D genes are given only for firm matches. Clone sizes are given selectively: once, few, many, or a class where the clone is expanded.

>TRBV19|.|.|TRBJ1-2
TGTGCCAGTACTCACTCCAGGGATGGCTACACCTTC
CASTHSRDGYTF
>TRBV12-3/TRBV12-4|.|TRBD1|TRBJ1-2
TGTGCCAGCAGTGGGGACAGGCAGGGCTACACCTTC
CASSGDRQGYTF
>TRBV7-9|.|.|TRBJ1-2
TGTGCCAGCAGCTTAGGCACAGGGTATGGCTACACCTTC
CASSLGTGYGYTF
>TRBV10-3|.|.|TRBJ2-5
TGTGCCACTAAGAAGGGACCCGGGAGCGGGGAGACCCAGTACTTC
CATKKGPGSGETQYF
>TRBV20-1|.|TRBD1|TRBJ1-5
TGCAGTGCTAGTTTTTACGGTACAGGGGACAATCAGCCCCAGCATTTT
CSASFYGTGDNQPQHF
>TRBV5-1|.|.|TRBJ1-2
TGCGCCAGCAGCTTGGGCAGGCATGGCTACACCTTC
CASSLGRHGYTF
>TRBV6-1|.|TRBD2|TRBJ2-7
TGTGCCAGCAGTGAAAGCACTAGCGGACACTACGAGCAGTACTTC
CASSESTSGHYEQYF
>TRBV5-1|.|TRBD1|TRBJ2-3
TGCGCCAGCAGCTTTCCTACGGGACAGGGCACAGATACGCAGTATTTT
CASSFPTGQGTDTQYF
>TRBV30|.|.|TRBJ1-2
TGTGCCTGGACCCGATTTACCGGGCCAGGAGCTGGCTACACCTTC
CAWTRFTGPGAGYTF
>TRBV27|.|TRBD1|TRBJ1-6
TGTGCCAGCAGTTTGTCTCGTACAGGGGGCTGGGAGTCCTATAATTCACCCCTCCACTTT
CASSLSRTGGWESYNSPLHF
>TRBV10-3|.|TRBD1|TRBJ2-7
TGTGCCATCAGTGCCACAGGGGGCGAGCGGGAGCAGTACTTC
CAISATGGEREQYF
>TRBV4-1|.|.|TRBJ1-1
TGCGCCAGCAGCCAAGATAGAGCAGGGGCCCCCGCAGGGGCTTTCTTT
CASSQDRAGAPAGAFF
>TRBV6-2/TRBV6-3|few|TRBD1|TRBJ2-2
TGTGCCAGCAGTACATCCGGGACAGGAGAAACCGGGGAGCTGTTTTTT
CASSTSGTGETGELFF
>TRBV5-1|.|.|TRBJ2-3
TGCGCCAGCAGCTTGGGACAGGCCACAGATACGCAGTATTTT
CASSLGQATDTQYF
>TRBV27|.|TRBD1|TRBJ2-7
TGTGCCAGCAGTTTCAGGACAGGGGGCGTCGGGATTTACGAGCAGTACTTC
CASSFRTGGVGIYEQYF
>TRBV3-1/TRBV3-2|.|TRBD2|TRBJ2-5
TGTGCCAGCAGCCAAGTACTAGCGGGGGGGCGAGGGACCCAGTACTTC
CASSQVLAGGRGTQYF
>TRBV28|.|TRBD1|TRBJ1-1
TGTGCCAGCAGTTTATTCTCCAGGGGGCTGACGAACGGCGCTTTCTTT
CASSLFSRGLTNGAFF
>TRBV28|.|.|TRBJ1-2
TGTGCCAGTCGCGGAGGAATCAACTATGGCTACACCTTC
CASRGGINYGYTF
>TRBV28|.|.|TRBJ1-4
TGTGCCAGCAGTTTTAAGTCAGGGCGCTCAGGGGTTAATAATGAAAAACTGTTTTTT
CASSFKSGRSGVNNEKLFF
>TRBV4-2|.|.|TRBJ2-2
TGTGCCAGCAGCAGCAACACCGGGGAGCTGTTTTTT
CASSSNTGELFF
>TRBV12-3/TRBV12-4|.|TRBD2|TRBJ2-5
TGTGCCAGCAGCTTCGGGGGGGCTGAGACCCAGTACTTC
CASSFGGAETQYF
>TRBV6-4|once|TRBD1|TRBJ2-7
TGTGCCAGCAACTTGCCTGCCCACAGGGGAACGACCTACGAGCAGTACTTC
CASNLPAHRGTTYEQYF
>TRBV7-9|.|.|TRBJ2-3
TGTGCCAGCAGCATGAATGGGGATACGCAGTATTTT
CASSMNGDTQYF
>TRBV29-1|.|.|TRBJ1-2
TGCAGCGTCGACGAGGGGGGTGCCTATGGCTACACCTTC
CSVDEGGAYGYTF
>TRBV29-1|few|.|TRBJ2-5
TGCAGCGTTGTGGGGGGCGAATTTCCGGAGACCCAGTACTTC
CSVVGGEFPETQYF
>TRBV28|once|.|TRBJ2-5
TGTGCCAGCAGAATCGCAAGACCGGGGGAGACCCAGTACTTC
CASRIARPGETQYF
>TRBV15|.|TRBD2|TRBJ2-7
TGTGCCACCAGCATTGGGACTAGCGGGAGCTACGAGCAGTACTTC
CATSIGTSGSYEQYF
>TRBV7-8|.|TRBD2|TRBJ2-1
TGTGCCAGCAGCTTAGGGCGGGGGTCCTACAATGAGCAGTTCTTC
CASSLGRGSYNEQFF
>TRBV4-3|.|.|TRBJ1-2
TGCGCCAGCAGCCAAGAGGCCGGATCCTCCCTTACCCTACTTTATGGCTACACCTTC
CASSQEAGSSLTLLYGYTF
>TRBV5-1|.|TRBD2|TRBJ2-7
TGCGCCAGCAGTCCGGGGGGACTAGCAACCTACGAGCAGTACTTC
CASSPGGLATYEQYF
>TRBV30|.|.|TRBJ1-2
TGTGCCTGGAGACCGGGACGCCTTAACTATGGCTACACCTTC
CAWRPGRLNYGYTF
>TRBV5-1|.|.|TRBJ1-3
TGCGCCAGCACCTCTGAGGGGGGCTCTGGAAACACCATATATTTT
CASTSEGGSGNTIYF
>TRBV3-1/TRBV3-2|.|.|TRBJ1-4
TGTGCCAGCAGCCCCGAGGACGGTGGTAATGAAAAACTGTTTTTT
CASSPEDGGNEKLFF
>TRBV6-5|.|TRBD1|TRBJ1-4
TGTGCCAGCAGATCTGGACAGGGTAATGAAAAACTGTTTTTT
CASRSGQGNEKLFF
>TRBV18|.|.|TRBJ1-1
TGTGCCAGCTCAACCTTGAACACTGAAGCTTTCTTT
CASSTLNTEAFF
>TRBV7-9|.|TRBD2|TRBJ2-7
TGTGCCAGCAGCTTAAGGCTAGCGGGGGGGAGCTCCTACGAGCAGTACTTC
CASSLRLAGGSSYEQYF
>TRBV7-9|.|TRBD1|TRBJ2-1
TGTGCCAGCAGCCCGACGGACAGGGACAATGAGCAGTTCTTC
CASSPTDRDNEQFF
>TRBV4-3|.|.|TRBJ1-2
TGCGCCAGCAGCCAAGATCAACCAGTAATCTATGGCTACACCTTC
CASSQDQPVIYGYTF
>TRBV10-2|.|.|TRBJ1-1
TGCGCCAGCAGTGAGTCTTCCGAGGGAACTGAAGCTTTCTTT
CASSESSEGTEAFF
>TRBV4-3|.|TRBD1|TRBJ2-7
TGCGCCAGCAGCCAAGAGCTCGGGACAGGGATCCACGAGCAGTACTTC
CASSQELGTGIHEQYF
>TRBV30|once|.|TRBJ1-1
TGTGCCTGGAGTAGGCCCGGACAGAGAGGGACTGAAGCTTTCTTT
CAWSRPGQRGTEAFF
>TRBV7-2|.|TRBD1|TRBJ2-1
TGTGCCAGCAGCAACAGGGGAAGGGGGTTCAGGGAGCAGTTCTTC
CASSNRGRGFREQFF
>TRBV7-3|.|.|TRBJ1-2
TGTGCCAGCAGCTTGACCCGGGAGGGCTATGGCTACACCTTC
CASSLTREGYGYTF
>TRBV3-1/TRBV3-2|once|TRBD2|TRBJ2-1
TGTGCCAGCAGCCTGACTAGCGGGAACAATGAGCAGTTCTTC
CASSLTSGNNEQFF
>TRBV11-2|.|.|TRBJ2-4
TGTGCCAGCAGCTTAGATGTCCAGGTTTCATTAGCCAAAAACATTCAGTACTTC
CASSLDVQVSLAKNIQYF
>TRBV18|.|.|TRBJ1-2
TGTGCCAGCTCACCACCGACCAGGGCCGATGGCTACACCTTC
CASSPPTRADGYTF
>TRBV7-2|.|.|TRBJ2-2
TGTGCCAGCAGCCCAGGACTTCCACCCGGGGAGCTGTTTTTT
CASSPGLPPGELFF
>TRBV27|.|.|TRBJ1-5
TGTGCCAGCAGTGGTGACAGATATCAGCCCCAGCATTTT
CASSGDRYQPQHF
>TRBV19|.|.|TRBJ2-1
TGTGCCAGTAGTATAGATGGCCAGAGGGATGAGCAGTTCTTC
CASSIDGQRDEQFF
>TRBV4-2|.|.|TRBJ1-1
TGTGCCAGCAGCCAAGCAGCCGGGGGTAACACTGAAGCTTTCTTT
CASSQAAGGNTEAFF
>TRBV3-1/TRBV3-2|.|.|TRBJ1-3
TGTGCCAGCTGGGGGGCTGGAAACACCATATATTTT
CASWGAGNTIYF
>TRBV5-6|.|TRBD1|TRBJ1-2
TGTGCCAGCAGCTTGGGGGGCCAGGGGGACGCTGGCTACACCTTC
CASSLGGQGDAGYTF
>TRBV4-2|.|TRBD1|TRBJ1-1
TGTGCCAGCAGCCCACTCACCAGGGACAGGGTGGAGGCTTTCTTT
CASSPLTRDRVEAFF
>TRBV6-2/TRBV6-3|.|.|TRBJ2-1
TGTGCCAGCAGCACTCAGGGGTCCACGGCGCAGTTCTTC
CASSTQGSTAQFF
>TRBV19|.|.|TRBJ2-2
TGTGCCAGTAGTTGGGGGGGGCTTGGCACCGGGGAGCTGTTTTTT
CASSWGGLGTGELFF
>TRBV6-5|.|.|TRBJ1-3
TGTGCCAGCAGTTACTCAGGGGGAAACACCATATATTTT
CASSYSGGNTIYF
>TRBV29-1|.|TRBD2|TRBJ2-1
TGCAGCATCCCGGCGGGACTAGCGGGTAGGGTGGGCGATGAGCAGTTCTTC
CSIPAGLAGRVGDEQFF
>TRBV7-2|.|.|TRBJ2-3
TGTGCCAGCAGCTTAGCCACCACAGATACGCAGTATTTT
CASSLATTDTQYF